This T cell receptor (beta chain) was recorded in a study of T cell responses to AZD1222 COVID-19 vaccine. CDR3 length: 14 amino acids. J gave up 0 bases and V 3 bases, and 2 bases lay outside the gene matches. CDR1 and CDR2 from the germline V gene are SGHRS and YFSETQ. Only in-frame clones appear in the TCRdb table, and some are missing; sequencing was by immunoSEQ multiplex PCR. The sample lists 130,000 to 150,000 clones, approximately 94% occurring once. This TCR was recovered from an adult in good health. The chain uses TRBV5-1 and TRBJ2-7; 8 bases align to TRBD1. The material sequenced was peripheral blood, taken on day 0 of AZD1222 vaccination. CDR3 region: CASSWTGSSYEQYF. In DNA, the CDR3 is TGCGCCAGCAGCTGGACAGGGAGCTCCTACGAGCAGTACTTC.